This TCR beta chain was sequenced in a study of T-cell memory formation after mild COVID-19. Study in general: Largely donor-specific sequence clusters came from two donors. General study findings and limits: Pre-infection memory contained some responding clones, which suggested that cross-reactive memory had joined. Clones contracting over day 15 to 85 were CD4/CD8 balanced, with later expanders leaning CD4+.

At least ten counts were recorded for this clonotype. Its antigen is unidentified. The CDR3 has 14 amino acids. The germline CDR1 and CDR2 sequences are LGHDT and YNNKEL (reference sequence). The germline V and J ends were trimmed by 1 base and 7 bases, with 13 bases remaining between them. TCRdb fed the 5' RACE reads into MiXCR, producing one record per CDR3 protein. The table shows about 27,000 distinct CDR3 sequences, with roughly 16% occurring only once. This sequence was found in an adult who had mild COVID-19 (a few samples of this study predate the infection). Cell type and time point are not known. Sequencing was done on a sample of PBMCs or a T cell subset sorted from them (not recorded which). V usage is TRBV3-1 and J usage is TRBJ1-1; the D gene is possibly TRBD1 (6 bases). The CDR3 DNA follows: TGTGCCAGCAGCCAAGCCGCGGGACACCTTGAAGCTTTCTTT. Translation: CASSQAAGHLEAFF.